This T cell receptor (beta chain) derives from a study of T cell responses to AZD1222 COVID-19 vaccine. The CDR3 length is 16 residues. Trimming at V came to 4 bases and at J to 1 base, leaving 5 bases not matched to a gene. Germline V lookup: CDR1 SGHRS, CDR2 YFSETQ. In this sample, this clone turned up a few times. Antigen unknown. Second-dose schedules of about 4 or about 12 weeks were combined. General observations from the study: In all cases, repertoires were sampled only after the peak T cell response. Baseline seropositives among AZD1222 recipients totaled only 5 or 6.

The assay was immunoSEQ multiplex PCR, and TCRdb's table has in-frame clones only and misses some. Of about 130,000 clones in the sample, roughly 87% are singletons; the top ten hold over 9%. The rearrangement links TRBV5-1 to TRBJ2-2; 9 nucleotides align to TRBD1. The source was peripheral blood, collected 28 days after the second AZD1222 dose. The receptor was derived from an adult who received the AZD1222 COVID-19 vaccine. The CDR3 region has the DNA TGCGCCAGCAGCCAAACGGGACAGGGGAACACCGGGGAGCTGTTTTTT. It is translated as CASSQTGQGNTGELFF.